This T cell receptor beta chain was recovered during a study of blood T cell repertoires in COVID-19. Germline V gene lookup returns CDR1 SGHRS and CDR2 YFSETQ. The CDR3 covers 13 residues. V shed 4 bases and J 2 bases; nucleotides not matched to a gene: 3. The protocol was immunoSEQ multiplex PCR, while the TCRdb copy is restricted to in-frame clones and leaves out a portion. Seen here are around 320,000 clones, around nine tenths observed once, and the top ten hold approximately 4.1%. The specimen was PBMCs or T cells enriched from blood (not recorded which). The source is a woman in her twenties or thirties who had been exposed to COVID-19. The chain recombines TRBV5-1 with TRBJ2-7; 7 bases are shared with TRBD1. CDR3 nucleotides: TGCGCCAGCAGCGCTGGGACAGCCTACGAGCAGTACTTC. This sequence encodes CASSAGTAYEQYF.